The 30 T cell receptor beta chains in this list originate from one sample, sequenced in a study of blood T cell repertoires in COVID-19. Method: immunoSEQ multiplex PCR; TCRdb's copy keeps in-frame clones and lacks some. The profile shows under 130,000 clones, about three quarters of them singletons. Material for sequencing was peripheral blood. These receptors were collected from an elderly man with acute or convalescent COVID-19.

In DNA, the CDR3 is TGCAGCGTTACCCCGGGGACATCTCCCCACTCTGGGGCCAACGTCCTGACTTTC. This gives the protein CSVTPGTSPHSGANVLTF. V and J are TRBV29-1 and TRBJ2-6; TRBD1 is a possible D gene (6 bases). V was clipped by 5 bases and J by 0 bases, with 20 bases between them. Germline loops: CDR1 SQVTM, CDR2 ANQGSEA. This CDR3 is built from 18 residues.

The chain is built from TRBV5-6 and TRBJ2-1; D is ambiguous. Germline V lookup: CDR1 SGHDT, CDR2 YYEEEE. The CDR3 consists of 12 residues. V was shortened by 0 bases and J by 7 bases, with 5 bases between the two germline ends. The CDR3, as DNA: TGTGCCAGCAGCTTGGGTCAAAATGAGCAGTTCTTC. It codes for CASSLGQNEQFF. Combining the CDR3 with reference TRBV5-6 and TRBJ2-1 gives the whole variable domain DAGVTQSPTHLIKTRGQQVTLRCSPKSGHDTVSWYQQALGQGPQFIFQYYEEEERQRGNFPDRFSGHQFPNYSSELNVNALLLGDSALYLCASSLGQNEQFFGPGTRLTVL.

This chain links TRBV18 with TRBJ2-4, with TRBD2 as a possible D gene (5 bases). The germline V gene encodes CDR1 KGHSH and CDR2 LQKENI. The CDR3 spans 12 residues. Trimming pared 2 bases from V and 10 bases from J, leaving 9 bases between. CDR3 sequence reads: CASSPGRWIQYF. In DNA form, the CDR3 reads TGTGCCAGCTCACCAGGGAGATGGATTCAGTACTTC.

This clone was detected a few times. The chain links TRBV4-3 to TRBJ2-2; 7 nucleotides align to TRBD2. With 1 base clipped from V and 4 bases from J, the junction kept 6 bases outside the gene matches. Germline V lookup: CDR1 LGHNA, CDR2 YSLEER. The CDR3 is made up of 16 amino acids. CDR3 residues: CASSQVAGVSTGELFF. The CDR3 nucleotides are TGCGCCAGCAGCCAAGTTGCGGGAGTCTCCACCGGGGAGCTGTTTTTT.

This clone was detected many times. In the same sample, other DNA sequences code for this CDR3. The chain links TRBV7-8 to TRBJ2-7; 14 nucleotides agree with TRBD2. The CDR3 runs to 15 residues. Germline V gene sequence: CDR1 SGHVS, CDR2 FQNEAQ. The junction had 5 bases not matched to a gene; V was cut back by 5 bases and J by 5 bases. As DNA, the CDR3 is TGTGCCAGCAGCCCGGGACTAGCGGGAGTAAACGAGCAGTACTTC. Its translation is CASSPGLAGVNEQYF. Drawing the rest from reference TRBV7-8 and TRBJ2-7, the complete variable domain is GAGVSQSPRYKVAKRGQDVALRCDPISGHVSLFWYQQALGQGPEFLTYFQNEAQLDKSGLPSDRFFAERPEGSVSTLKIQRTQQEDSAVYLCASSPGLAGVNEQYFGPGTRLTVT.

The chain recombines TRBV4-3 with TRBJ2-1, with TRBD2 matching 11 bases. V gave up 4 bases and J gave up 4 bases; unmatched junction bases: 3. CDR3 length: 15 amino acids. Germline V gives CDR1 LGHNA, CDR2 YSLEER. The CDR3, as DNA: TGCGCCAGCAGCCCTAGGACTAGCGGGTACAATGAGCAGTTCTTC. It codes for CASSPRTSGYNEQFF.

The chain joins TRBV19 to TRBJ2-3; no firm D call. The CDR3 extends over 13 amino acids. CDR1 and CDR2 (germline): LNHDA, SQIVND (reference sequence). V gave up 0 bases and J gave up 2 bases, with 3 bases separating them. The CDR3 DNA reads as TGTGCCAGTAGTATAGATATCACAGATACGCAGTATTTT. Residues: CASSIDITDTQYF. The full variable domain, completed using reference TRBV19 and TRBJ2-3, is DGGITQSPKYLFRKEGQNVTLSCEQNLNHDAMYWYRQDPGQGLRLIYYSQIVNDFQKGDIAEGYSVSREKKESFPLTVTSAQKNPTAFYLCASSIDITDTQYFGPGTRLTVL.

The genes are TRBV5-5 and TRBJ1-1; D might be TRBD1 (5 bases). Between the trimmed V and J ends, which lost 2 bases and 1 base, there was a span of 6 bases. The germline gives CDR1 SGHKS, CDR2 YYEKEE (reference sequence). This CDR3 contains 13 residues. The chain's CDR3 is CASSFDRNTEAFF. The CDR3 DNA reads TGTGCCAGCAGCTTTGACAGGAACACTGAAGCTTTCTTT.

The chain employs TRBV11-2 and TRBJ2-7; possible D gene TRBD1, 5 bases. This CDR3 region has 15 residues. Deletions cut 7 bases from V and 1 base from J, with 17 bases between. Germline V gene data show CDR1 as SGHAT and CDR2 as FQNNGV. The CDR3 here is CASTSSMGQSYEQYF. Written as DNA, the CDR3 is TGTGCCAGCACCTCCTCCATGGGGCAGTCCTACGAGCAGTACTTC.

This chain uses TRBV21-1 with TRBJ2-7; the listed D gene, TRBD2, was not tested against the DNA. TRBV21-1 is a pseudogene segment. This CDR3 region has 17 residues. The CDR3 DNA follows: TGTGCCAGCAGCAAAGCCACGGGACTAGCGGGAGCGGGGGAGCAGTACTTC. Translating gives CASSKATGLAGAGEQYF.

This sequence joins TRBV27 and TRBJ1-5; possibly TRBD1 for D (5 bases). Per germline, CDR1 MNHEY and CDR2 SMNVEV (reference sequence). The CDR3 has 15 residues. V gave up 5 bases and J gave up 4 bases, with 15 bases separating them. The CDR3 spells CASSAEQGWNQPQHF. CDR3 bases: TGTGCCAGCAGTGCTGAGCAGGGTTGGAATCAGCCCCAGCATTTT.

The chain uses TRBV24-1 and TRBJ2-2; D is unclear. V lost 3 bases to trimming and J lost 1 base, with 8 bases between them. This CDR3 spans 15 amino acids. Germline values: CDR1 KGHDR, CDR2 SFDVKD. CDR3 residues: CATSDRRENTGELFF. CDR3 bases: TGTGCCACCAGTGATCGGAGAGAGAACACCGGGGAGCTGTTTTTT.

This clone occurred a few times. The V gene is TRBV2, the J gene TRBJ1-4; maybe TRBD1 (6 bases). The CDR3 consists of 16 residues. Trimming removed 6 bases at V and 0 bases at J, with 14 bases between. Per the germline V gene, CDR1 is SNHLY and CDR2 is FYNNEI. The CDR3: CASSADSPATNEKLFF. In DNA form, the CDR3 reads TGTGCCAGCAGCGCGGACAGCCCTGCAACTAATGAAAAACTGTTTTTT.

This clone showed up just once. CDR3 sequence reads: CASSSGQANQPQHF. The CDR3 DNA follows: TGTGCCAGCAGCTCGGGACAGGCAAATCAGCCCCAGCATTTT. The J gene is TRBJ1-5, the V gene TRBV7-8; the match to TRBD1 covers 8 bases. The CDR3 is made up of 14 amino acids. Losses at the gene ends were 4 bases for V and 4 bases for J; bases not matched to a gene: 3. Germline V gene sequence: CDR1 SGHVS, CDR2 FQNEAQ.

A few counts support this clone. This rearrangement joins TRBV6-1 to TRBJ2-3; TRBD2 matches at 11 bases. The CDR3 has 15 amino acids. Germline values: CDR1 MNHNS, CDR2 SASEGT. Unmatched junction bases numbered 4, after V lost 6 bases and J lost 2 bases. The CDR3 sequence is CASSGTSGYTDTQYF. The CDR3 nucleotides read TGTGCCAGCAGCGGGACTAGCGGATACACAGATACGCAGTATTTT.

J is TRBJ1-5 and V is TRBV28, with 10 bases fitting TRBD1. Germline CDR1 is MDHEN and CDR2 is SYDVKM. The CDR3 has 17 amino acids. Trimming removed 8 bases from V and 4 bases from J; junction bases left unmatched: 14. CDR3 bases: TGTGCCAGCCTCTCCTACGAGGGGACAGGGGAGAATCAGCCCCAGCATTTT. It translates to CASLSYEGTGENQPQHF.

This clone was recorded only once. This chain uses TRBV6-5 with TRBJ2-7, with TRBD1 matching over 8 bases. The V and J ends lost 6 bases and 2 bases, in that order; junction bases with no gene match: 6. Germline-derived CDR1 and CDR2 are MNHEY and SVGAGI. CDR3 length: 14 residues. CDR3 bases: TGTGCCAGCAGCGCGACAGGGGAAGCCTACGAGCAGTACTTC. Translating gives CASSATGEAYEQYF.

The rearrangement links TRBV5-4 to TRBJ2-5; 12 nucleotides match TRBD1. V was clipped by 4 bases and J by 4 bases; unmatched bases: 11. The germline V gene has CDR1 SGHNT and CDR2 YYREEE (reference sequence). The CDR3 extends over 17 amino acids. CDR3 coding DNA: TGTGCCAGCAGCACGGGACAGGGGGCTAATTTAGGAGAGACCCAGTACTTC. Amino acid sequence: CASSTGQGANLGETQYF.

The genes are TRBV15 and TRBJ1-6; 10 bases map to TRBD1. The germline gives CDR1 LNHNV, CDR2 YYDKDF (reference sequence). J gave up 7 bases and V 7 bases, and 7 bases lay outside the gene matches. The CDR3 totals 15 residues. The CDR3 bases are TGTGCCACCACCATGGACAGGGGGAAGAATTCACCCCTCCACTTT. The encoded protein is CATTMDRGKNSPLHF.

The V and J genes are TRBV5-1 and TRBJ2-2, with a tentative D call TRBD1 (6 bases). CDR1 and CDR2 (germline): SGHRS, YFSETQ. This CDR3 has 16 amino acids. Trimming cost V 3 bases and J 4 bases, with 16 bases left between them. The CDR3 nucleotides are TGCGCCAGCAGCTCGACTACAGGGCTAGGCACCGGGGAGCTGTTTTTT. This gives the protein CASSSTTGLGTGELFF. Based on the CDR3 plus reference TRBV5-1 and TRBJ2-2, the full variable domain is KAGVTQTPRYLIKTRGQQVTLSCSPISGHRSVSWYQQTPGQGLQFLFEYFSETQRNKGNFPGRFSGRQFSNSRSEMNVSTLELGDSALYLCASSSTTGLGTGELFFGEGSRLTVL.

The chain uses TRBV6-5 and TRBJ2-1, with D tentatively TRBD1 (5 bases). Trimming cost V 5 bases and J 0 bases, with 11 bases left between them. The CDR3 length is 15 residues. Germline-derived CDR1 and CDR2 are MNHEY and SVGAGI. The CDR3 nucleotides are TGTGCCAGCAGTACTCAGGGTAGCTCCTACAATGAGCAGTTCTTC. The encoded protein is CASSTQGSSYNEQFF.

V and J are TRBV28 and TRBJ1-3; D uncertain. Trimming removed 3 bases from V and 3 bases from J, with 9 bases in between. There are 14 residues in the CDR3. The germline gives CDR1 MDHEN, CDR2 SYDVKM. The CDR3, as DNA: TGTGCCAGCAGTTTGGAGCAGCTTGGAAACACCATATATTTT. Translating gives CASSLEQLGNTIYF. The full variable domain, with the rest looked up from reference TRBV28 and TRBJ1-3, is DVKVTQSSRYLVKRTGEKVFLECVQDMDHENMFWYRQDPGLGLRLIYFSYDVKMKEKGDIPEGYSVSREKKERFSLILESASTNQTSMYLCASSLEQLGNTIYFGEGSWLTVV.

The chain links TRBV29-1 to TRBJ2-3, with D maybe TRBD1 (6 bases). With 5 bases removed from V and 2 bases from J, the gap between germline ends came to 14 bases. The CDR3 loop spans 14 amino acids. Germline CDR1 SQVTM, CDR2 ANQGSEA. This chain's CDR3 is CSVLTGQTTDTQYF. The CDR3 DNA reads as TGCAGCGTTTTGACAGGACAGACCACAGATACGCAGTATTTT.

The V gene is TRBV5-8, the J gene TRBJ2-2, with D possibly TRBD2 on 6 matching bases. The length of the CDR3 is 15 residues. CDR1 and CDR2 from the germline V gene are SGHTS and YDEGEE. Trimming took off 4 bases at V and 0 bases at J, with 10 bases between the two ends. CDR3 region: CASSRGLSNTGELFF. CDR3 DNA: TGTGCCAGCAGCCGGGGACTGTCGAACACCGGGGAGCTGTTTTTT.

The chain joins TRBV19 to TRBJ2-5; tentatively, D is TRBD2 (5 bases). The CDR3 length is 15 residues. V dropped 3 bases and J dropped 5 bases, with 16 bases sitting between them. Germline V gene sequence: CDR1 LNHDA, CDR2 SQIVND (reference sequence). The CDR3 is CASSILVRGRETQYF. The DNA of the CDR3 is TGTGCCAGTAGTATCCTAGTACGCGGGCGCGAGACCCAGTACTTC.

The V gene is TRBV7-8, the J gene TRBJ2-1; 7 bases line up with TRBD2. CDR3 size: 15 residues. Germline V lookup: CDR1 SGHVS, CDR2 FQNEAQ. V was clipped by 8 bases and J by 5 bases; unmatched bases: 12. The CDR3 region has the DNA TGTGCCAGCGGGGCCGGGGAGGGCCGGAACAATGAGCAGTTCTTC. Amino acids: CASGAGEGRNNEQFF. Full variable domain (outside the CDR3, taken from reference TRBV7-8 and TRBJ2-1): GAGVSQSPRYKVAKRGQDVALRCDPISGHVSLFWYQQALGQGPEFLTYFQNEAQLDKSGLPSDRFFAERPEGSVSTLKIQRTQQEDSAVYLCASGAGEGRNNEQFFGPGTRLTVL.

The chain is built from TRBV6-4 and TRBJ1-6; D unclear. The CDR3 runs 14 residues. Germline-derived CDR1 and CDR2 are MRHNA and SNTAGT. V lost 1 base to trimming and J lost 8 bases, with 9 bases between them. DNA of the CDR3: TGTGCCAGCAGTGACTTGCCCACGGATTCACCCCTCCACTTT. Its protein product is CASSDLPTDSPLHF.

This sequence joins TRBV5-1 and TRBJ2-5; D perhaps matches TRBD2 (5 bases). The V end was cut by 0 bases, the J end by 4 bases, with 10 bases between. This CDR3 region has 14 residues. Germline V lookup: CDR1 SGHRS, CDR2 YFSETQ. The CDR3 nucleotides are TGCGCCAGCAGCTTGGGGGCGGGTAGAGAGACCCAGTACTTC. Translating it yields CASSLGAGRETQYF.

The chain couples TRBV15 to TRBJ2-6; D is possibly TRBD2 (7 bases). Germline loops: CDR1 LNHNV, CDR2 YYDKDF (reference sequence). The CDR3 extends over 16 amino acids. V lost 5 bases and J 0 bases, leaving 11 bases between the germline ends. CDR3 amino acids: CATSRGGVSGANVLTF. In DNA, the CDR3 is TGTGCCACCAGCCGAGGGGGGGTCTCTGGGGCCAACGTCCTGACTTTC.

This clone came up a few times. The chain has TRBV2 and TRBJ2-7, with 7 positions matching TRBD2. Unmatched junction bases numbered 4, after V lost 7 bases and J lost 4 bases. This CDR3 has 12 amino acids. CDR1 is SNHLY, CDR2 FYNNEI, per germline. DNA for the CDR3: TGTGCCAGCAATGGGGGGGATTACGAGCAGTACTTC. It codes for CASNGGDYEQYF.